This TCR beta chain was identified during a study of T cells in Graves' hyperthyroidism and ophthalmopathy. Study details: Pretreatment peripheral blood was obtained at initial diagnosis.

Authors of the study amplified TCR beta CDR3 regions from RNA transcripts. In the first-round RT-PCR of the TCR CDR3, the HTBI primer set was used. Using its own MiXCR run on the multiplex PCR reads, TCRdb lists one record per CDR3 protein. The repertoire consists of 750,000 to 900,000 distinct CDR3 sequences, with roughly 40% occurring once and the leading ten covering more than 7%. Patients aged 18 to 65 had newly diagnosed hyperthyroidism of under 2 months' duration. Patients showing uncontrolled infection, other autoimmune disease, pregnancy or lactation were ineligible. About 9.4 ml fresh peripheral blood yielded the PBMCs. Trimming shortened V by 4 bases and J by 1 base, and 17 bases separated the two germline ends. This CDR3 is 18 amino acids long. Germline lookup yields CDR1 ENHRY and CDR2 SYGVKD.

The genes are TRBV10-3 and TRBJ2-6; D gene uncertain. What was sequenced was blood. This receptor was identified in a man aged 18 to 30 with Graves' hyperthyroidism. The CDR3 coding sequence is TGTGCCATCAGTGTTCGTAGCCCCGACGATTCTGGGGCCAACGTCCTGACTTTC. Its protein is CAISVRSPDDSGANVLTF.